What follows is one T cell receptor beta chain and its context. The sample originates from a study of blood T cell repertoires in COVID-19. Study context: The origin of the acute and convalescent COVID-19 samples was the United States, Italy and Spain. PBMCs, B-cell-depleted T cells, or T cells provided the cDNA or gDNA that made up the material.

How the authors handled the data: Reference gene primer amplification gave estimated nucleated cell counts. Produced via immunoSEQ multiplex PCR; TCRdb's table is partial and in-frame only. Clonal size and the V and J genes are those of that table, whereas D and trimming came from the DNA. This table has 65,000 to 70,000 clones, approximately 85% appearing once. The CDR3 has 16 amino acids. In germline, CDR1 is LNHDA, CDR2 SQIVND (reference sequence). The V gene end was trimmed by 4 bases and the J gene end by 7 bases; junction bases not matched to a gene: 9. Sample: peripheral blood. This TCR derives from an elderly man with acute or convalescent COVID-19. This chain connects TRBV19 to TRBJ2-5, with 13 bases identical to TRBD2. The CDR3 loop is CASSTQRTSGSGTQYF. CDR3 nucleotides: TGTGCCAGTAGTACCCAGCGGACTAGCGGGAGTGGGACCCAGTACTTC. The whole variable domain, remainder taken from reference TRBV19 and TRBJ2-5, is DGGITQSPKYLFRKEGQNVTLSCEQNLNHDAMYWYRQDPGQGLRLIYYSQIVNDFQKGDIAEGYSVSREKKESFPLTVTSAQKNPTAFYLCASSTQRTSGSGTQYFGPGTRLLVL.